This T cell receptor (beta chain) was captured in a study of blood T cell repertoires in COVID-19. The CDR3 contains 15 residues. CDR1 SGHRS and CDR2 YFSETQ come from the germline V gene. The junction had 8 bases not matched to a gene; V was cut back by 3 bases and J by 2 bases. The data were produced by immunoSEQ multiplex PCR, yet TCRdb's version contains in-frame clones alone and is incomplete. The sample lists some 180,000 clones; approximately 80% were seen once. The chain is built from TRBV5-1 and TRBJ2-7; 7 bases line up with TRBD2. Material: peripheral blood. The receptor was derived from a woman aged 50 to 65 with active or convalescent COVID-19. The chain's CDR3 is CASSYHSGGTYEQYF. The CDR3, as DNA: TGCGCCAGCAGCTACCATTCCGGGGGGACCTACGAGCAGTACTTC.